This TCR beta chain was profiled in a study of identical twins. Findings and limits, study-wide: Analyses based on zero insertions could be partly confounded by invariant MAIT and iNKT cells.

This clonotype was seen a handful of times. Its antigen remains unknown. TCRdb passed the 5' RACE reads through MiXCR, listing each CDR3 protein once. The repertoire includes 500,000 to 600,000 distinct CDR3 sequences, roughly 21% of them detected once, and around 1% sits in the top ten. This sample was shared with a second study, whose subject was T cells expressing NK-cell markers. That investigation notes: Seven donors tested HCMV-seropositive and one tested seronegative among the eight sequenced.

Sequenced input: CD4+ T cells sorted from blood. This TCR derives from a woman younger than 30 in good health.

DNA of the CDR3: TGTGCCAGCAGCCAAGATTCCGGGACCCTCTCCTACGAGCAGTACTTC. Amino acid sequence: CASSQDSGTLSYEQYF. This sequence joins TRBV4-2 and TRBJ2-7; either TRBD1 or TRBD2 may fit D (5 bases each). V was shortened by 0 bases and J by 0 bases, with 12 bases between the two germline ends. This CDR3 has 16 residues. Germline lookup yields CDR1 LGHNA and CDR2 YNFKEQ.